This T cell receptor beta chain was captured by sequencing in a study of cytomegalovirus exposure and HLA in healthy donors. Study overall: In a later analysis, the roughly 120 validation repertoires were reported to have used the same platform as the 600 to 700 first-cohort repertoires. Findings and limits, study-wide: Most TCR sequences showed up rarely, but some public TCRs showed up in many donors.

TCRdb's table, derived via immunoSEQ multiplex PCR, lists solely in-frame clones and lacks some. The repertoire holds 55,000 to 70,000 clones, with roughly 94% as singletons. As for this clone: Its antigen is unknown.

Input material: PBMCs. This TCR was sampled from a man aged 18 to 29 in good health and CMV-seronegative.

CDR3 sequence reads: CARSKRTSGRALGGELFF. The CDR3 DNA sequence: TGTGCCAGAAGCAAGAGGACTAGCGGGAGGGCCCTTGGCGGGGAGCTGTTTTTT. The rearrangement joins TRBV5-3 to TRBJ2-2; 15 positions agree with TRBD2. TRBV5-3 is classed as an ORF, of uncertain function. The ends lost 4 bases at V and 7 bases at J; junction bases unmatched: 11. The CDR3 is 18 amino acids.